The sequence of this T cell receptor beta chain was determined in a study of T cells in Graves' hyperthyroidism and ophthalmopathy. Researchers amplified the TCR beta CDR3 regions from RNA transcripts. HTBI primers were the set used in a first-round RT-PCR of the TCR CDR3. TCRdb passed the multiplex PCR reads through MiXCR, listing each CDR3 protein once. The sample holds about 300,000 distinct CDR3 sequences; around a quarter are singletons and the top ten take more than 25%. The study based diagnoses on clinical symptoms, serum thyroxine and TRAb, thyroid ultrasound and orbital computed tomography. Any symptoms of ophthalmopathy came after the first hyperthyroidism diagnosis, from which the blood sample dates. The CDR3 has 14 residues. V lost 3 bases and J lost 0, with 6 bases in between. The germline V gene has CDR1 MNHEY and CDR2 SVGEGT.

The gene calls are TRBV6-2 or TRBV6-3 and TRBJ1-5, with no clear D. Material for sequencing was blood. The sequence derives from a man aged 40-49 years with Graves' hyperthyroidism that later progressed to Graves' ophthalmopathy. CDR3 sequence reads: CASSYVNSNQPQHF. The CDR3 DNA reads TGTGCCAGCAGTTATGTGAATAGCAATCAGCCCCAGCATTTT.